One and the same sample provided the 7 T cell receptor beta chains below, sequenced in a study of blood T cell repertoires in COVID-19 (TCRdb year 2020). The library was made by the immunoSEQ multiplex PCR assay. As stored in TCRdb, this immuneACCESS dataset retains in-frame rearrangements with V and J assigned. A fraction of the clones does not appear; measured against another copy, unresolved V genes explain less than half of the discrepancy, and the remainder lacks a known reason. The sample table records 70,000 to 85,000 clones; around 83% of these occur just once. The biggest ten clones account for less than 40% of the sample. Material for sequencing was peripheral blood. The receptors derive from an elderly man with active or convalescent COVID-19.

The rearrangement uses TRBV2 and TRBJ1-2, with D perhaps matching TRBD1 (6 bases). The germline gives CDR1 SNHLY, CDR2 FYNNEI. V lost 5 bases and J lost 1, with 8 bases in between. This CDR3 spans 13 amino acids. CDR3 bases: TGTGCCAGCAGTACAGGGATTAACTATGGCTACACCTTC. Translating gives CASSTGINYGYTF. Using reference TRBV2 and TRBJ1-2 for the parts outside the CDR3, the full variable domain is EPEVTQTPSHQVTQMGQEVILRCVPISNHLYFYWYRQILGQKVEFLVSFYNNEISEKSEIFDDQFSVERPDGSNFTLKIRSTKLEDSAMYFCASSTGINYGYTFGSGTRLTVV.

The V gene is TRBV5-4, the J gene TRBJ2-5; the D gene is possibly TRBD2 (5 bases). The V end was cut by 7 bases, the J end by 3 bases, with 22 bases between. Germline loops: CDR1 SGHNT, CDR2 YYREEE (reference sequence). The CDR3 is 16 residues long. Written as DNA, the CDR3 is TGTGCCAGCTCGCCCGACCCTCTTAGGGAGAAAGAGACCCAGTACTTC. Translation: CASSPDPLREKETQYF.

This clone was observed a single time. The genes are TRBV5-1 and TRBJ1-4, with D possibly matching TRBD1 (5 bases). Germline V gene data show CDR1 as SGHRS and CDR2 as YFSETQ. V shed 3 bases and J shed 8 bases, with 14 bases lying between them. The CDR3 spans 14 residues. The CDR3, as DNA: TGCGCCAGCAGCTCGGGGGGGACGGACGAAAAACTGTTTTTT. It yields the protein CASSSGGTDEKLFF.

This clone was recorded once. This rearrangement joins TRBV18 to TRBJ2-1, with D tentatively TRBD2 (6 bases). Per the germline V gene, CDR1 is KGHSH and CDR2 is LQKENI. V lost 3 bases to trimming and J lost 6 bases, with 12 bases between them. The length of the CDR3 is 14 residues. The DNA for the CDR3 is TGTGCCAGCTCACCGAGTTTGGGGGGCAATGAGCAGTTCTTC. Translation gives CASSPSLGGNEQFF.

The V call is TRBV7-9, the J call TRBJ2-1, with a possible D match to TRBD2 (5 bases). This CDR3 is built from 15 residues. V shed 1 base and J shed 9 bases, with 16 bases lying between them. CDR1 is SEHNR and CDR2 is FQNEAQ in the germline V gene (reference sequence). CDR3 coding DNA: TGTGCCAGCAGCTTAGTAGGACTGCATCTCGGTGAGCAGTTCTTC. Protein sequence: CASSLVGLHLGEQFF. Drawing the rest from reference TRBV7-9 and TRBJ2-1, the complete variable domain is DTGVSQNPRHKITKRGQNVTFRCDPISEHNRLYWYRQTLGQGPEFLTYFQNEAQLEKSRLLSDRFSAERPKGSFSTLEIQRTEQGDSAMYLCASSLVGLHLGEQFFGPGTRLTVL.

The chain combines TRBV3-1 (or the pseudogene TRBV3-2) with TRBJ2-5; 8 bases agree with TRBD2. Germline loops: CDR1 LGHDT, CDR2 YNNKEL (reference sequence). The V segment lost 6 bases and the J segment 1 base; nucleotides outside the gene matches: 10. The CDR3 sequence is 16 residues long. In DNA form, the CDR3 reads TGTGCCAGCAGTAAAGGGGTAGCGGGAACCCAAGAGACCCAGTACTTC. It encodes CASSKGVAGTQETQYF.

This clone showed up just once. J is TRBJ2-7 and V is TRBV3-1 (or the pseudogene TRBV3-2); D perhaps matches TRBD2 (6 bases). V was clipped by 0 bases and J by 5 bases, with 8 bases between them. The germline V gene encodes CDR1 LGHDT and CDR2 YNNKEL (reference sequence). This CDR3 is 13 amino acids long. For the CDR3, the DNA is TGTGCCAGCAGCCAAGATTGGAGGGACGAGCAGTACTTC. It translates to CASSQDWRDEQYF.